The TCR beta chain under discussion was sequenced for a study of blood T cell repertoires in COVID-19. Some clones are missing from TCRdb's copy, which holds only in-frame ones; the method was immunoSEQ multiplex PCR. Of 380,000 or so clones in the sample, 87% were seen once. Concerning this clone: The same CDR3 arises from other DNA sequences in this sample as well.

The sequencing input was PBMCs or T cells enriched from blood (not recorded which). This clonotype was obtained from a young man who had recovered from COVID-19.

In DNA, the CDR3 is TGTGCCAGCAGACGACAGGGCGATCAGCCCCAGCATTTT. This codes for CASRRQGDQPQHF. The rearrangement uses TRBV6-5 and TRBJ1-5; 7 bases fit TRBD1. The CDR3 consists of 13 residues. V dropped 6 bases and J dropped 5; count of bases not matched to a gene: 4. Per the germline V gene, CDR1 is MNHEY and CDR2 is SVGAGI.